The 10 T cell receptor beta chains listed next were all sequenced from one sample in a study of blood T cell repertoires in COVID-19. Only in-frame clones appear in the TCRdb table, and some are missing; sequencing was by immunoSEQ multiplex PCR. The top ten hold 1.8% of the sample, which has around 70,000 clones, 82% seen once. Source material: peripheral blood. The receptors here all came from a woman aged 55-70 years with acute or convalescent COVID-19.

The J gene is TRBJ2-2, the V gene TRBV3-1 (or the pseudogene TRBV3-2); 8 nucleotides align to TRBD2. The CDR3 covers 23 residues. Trimming took 0 bases from V and 0 from J; bases not matched to a gene: 21. The germline CDR1 and CDR2 sequences are LGHDT and YNNKEL (reference sequence). The CDR3 sequence: CASSQDLRRNLGLAGSNTGELFF. The CDR3 DNA reads TGTGCCAGCAGCCAAGATCTTCGACGGAATCTCGGGTTAGCGGGATCGAACACCGGGGAGCTGTTTTTT.

This clone was counted only a few times. The V and J genes are TRBV6-1 and TRBJ1-2, with TRBD1 as a possible D gene (5 bases). Germline V lookup: CDR1 MNHNS, CDR2 SASEGT. This CDR3 spans 15 amino acids. Trimming took 2 bases from V and 0 from J, leaving 10 bases between them. CDR3 sequence (DNA): TGTGCCAGCAGTGAATACCGGGGGGCTAACTATGGCTACACCTTC. It translates to CASSEYRGANYGYTF.

This clone was seen repeatedly, ten times or more. The chain joins TRBV7-9 to TRBJ2-3; D uncertain. CDR1 is SEHNR and CDR2 is FQNEAQ in the germline V gene (reference sequence). This CDR3 has 14 amino acids. The V and J ends lost 5 bases and 0 bases respectively, with 9 bases between them. The CDR3 DNA reads TGTGCCAGCAGCCCCTCTACTAGCACAGATACGCAGTATTTT. Its protein is CASSPSTSTDTQYF.

The chain combines TRBV28 with TRBJ2-5; 10 bases fit TRBD2. The ends lost 3 bases at V and 4 bases at J; junction bases unmatched: 8. The CDR3 runs to 16 residues. CDR1 is MDHEN, CDR2 SYDVKM, per germline. The CDR3 region is CASSFSSGGRGETQYF. CDR3 coding DNA: TGTGCCAGCAGTTTTTCTAGCGGGGGACGGGGAGAGACCCAGTACTTC.

V usage is TRBV14 and J usage is TRBJ1-2, with D unresolved. The CDR3 is 15 residues long. Germline V lookup: CDR1 SGHDN, CDR2 FVKESK. Deletions cut 3 bases from V and 5 bases from J, with 16 bases between. The CDR3 nucleotides are TGTGCCAGCAGCCAGTTGGGTGCCAGAGGTTATGGCTACACCTTC. Amino acids: CASSQLGARGYGYTF.

CDR3 in amino acids: CASSILGGSNEQFF. CDR3 sequence (DNA): TGTGCCAGCAGTATTTTAGGGGGATCCAATGAGCAGTTCTTC. This chain joins TRBV6-2 or TRBV6-3 and TRBJ2-1, with TRBD1 as a possible D gene (6 bases). In germline, CDR1 is MNHEY, CDR2 SVGEGT. With 5 bases removed from V and 6 bases from J, the gap between germline ends came to 14 bases. The CDR3 sequence is 14 residues long.

CDR3 in amino acids: CATSRDRRGSGNTIYF. The CDR3 bases are TGTGCCACCAGCAGAGATCGTAGGGGGAGTGGAAACACCATATATTTT. The chain carries TRBV15 and TRBJ1-3; maybe TRBD1 (6 bases). The CDR3 covers 16 residues. Germline values: CDR1 LNHNV, CDR2 YYDKDF (reference sequence). Trimming took 0 bases from V and 3 from J, leaving 12 bases between them.

The chain employs TRBV2 and TRBJ1-1; D unclear. CDR1 is SNHLY, CDR2 FYNNEI, per germline. CDR3 length: 13 amino acids. The ends were cut back, 3 bases at V and 13 bases at J, with 18 bases in the middle. CDR3 region: CASSDSLSGGVFF. The DNA for the CDR3 is TGTGCCAGCAGTGACAGCCTCTCAGGTGGTGTTTTCTTT.

The CDR3 coding sequence is TGTGCCAGCAGTCCCGCCGGGACAGGGGCCTACGAGCAGTACTTC. This codes for CASSPAGTGAYEQYF. The chain recombines TRBV28 with TRBJ2-7, with 10 bases lining up with TRBD1. This CDR3 has 15 amino acids. V gave up 5 bases and J gave up 2 bases; unmatched junction bases: 6. The V gene's germline CDR1 is MDHEN and CDR2 SYDVKM.

The rearrangement joins TRBV15 to TRBJ1-4, with TRBD1 identical over 8 bases. Trimming cost V 4 bases and J 8 bases; bases outside gene matches: 6. The germline gives CDR1 LNHNV, CDR2 YYDKDF (reference sequence). This CDR3 region has 14 residues. The chain's CDR3 is CATSTRTGSEKLFF. DNA for the CDR3: TGTGCCACCAGCACCCGGACAGGGAGCGAAAAACTGTTTTTT.